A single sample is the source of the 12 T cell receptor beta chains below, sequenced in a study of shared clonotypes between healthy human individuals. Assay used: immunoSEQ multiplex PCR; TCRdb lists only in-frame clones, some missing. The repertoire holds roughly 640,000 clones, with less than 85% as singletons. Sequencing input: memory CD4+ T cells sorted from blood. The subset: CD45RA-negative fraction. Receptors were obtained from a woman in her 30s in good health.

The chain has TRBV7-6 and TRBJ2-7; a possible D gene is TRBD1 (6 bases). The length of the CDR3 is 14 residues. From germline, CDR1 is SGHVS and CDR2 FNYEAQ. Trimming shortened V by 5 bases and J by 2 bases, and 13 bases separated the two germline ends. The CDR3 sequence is CASSLQGSTYEQYF. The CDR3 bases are TGTGCCAGCAGCCTCCAGGGGTCCACCTACGAGCAGTACTTC.

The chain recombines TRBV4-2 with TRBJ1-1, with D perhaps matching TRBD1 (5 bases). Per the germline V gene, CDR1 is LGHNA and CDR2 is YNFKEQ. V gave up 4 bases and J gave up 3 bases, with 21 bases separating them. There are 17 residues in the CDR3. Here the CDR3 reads CASSPGGGRTSHTEAFF. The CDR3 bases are TGTGCCAGCAGCCCCGGGGGGGGAAGGACTTCCCACACTGAAGCTTTCTTT.

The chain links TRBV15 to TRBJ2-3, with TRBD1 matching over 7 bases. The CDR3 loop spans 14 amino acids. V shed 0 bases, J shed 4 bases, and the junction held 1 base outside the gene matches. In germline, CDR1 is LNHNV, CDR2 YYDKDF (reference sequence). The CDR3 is CATSRETGPDTQYF. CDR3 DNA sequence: TGTGCCACCAGCAGAGAGACAGGGCCAGATACGCAGTATTTT.

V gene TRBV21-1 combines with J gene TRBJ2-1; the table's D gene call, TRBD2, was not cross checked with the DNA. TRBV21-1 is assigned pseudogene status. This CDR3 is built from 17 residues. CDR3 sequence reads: CASSKEQRGQRYNEQFF. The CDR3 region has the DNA TGTGCCAGCAGCAAGGAGCAGCGGGGCCAACGTTACAATGAGCAGTTCTTC.

CDR3 loop: CASSPHRHEQYF. CDR3 nucleotide sequence: TGTGCCAGCTCACCACATCGCCACGAGCAGTACTTC. The V and J genes are TRBV18 and TRBJ2-7, with D unresolved. Germline V gene lookup returns CDR1 KGHSH and CDR2 LQKENI. The CDR3 length is 12 residues. Trimming pared 1 base from V and 5 bases from J, leaving 6 bases between.

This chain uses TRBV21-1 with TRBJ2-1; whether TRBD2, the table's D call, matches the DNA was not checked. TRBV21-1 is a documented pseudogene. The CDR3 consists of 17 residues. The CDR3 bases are TGTGCCAGCAGCAAAGACCCCCTAACCCGCCCCTACAATGAGCAGTTCTTC. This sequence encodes CASSKDPLTRPYNEQFF.

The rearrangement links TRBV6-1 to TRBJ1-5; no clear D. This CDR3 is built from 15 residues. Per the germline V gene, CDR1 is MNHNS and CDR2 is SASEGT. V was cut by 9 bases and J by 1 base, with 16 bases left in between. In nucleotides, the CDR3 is TGTGCCAGTGTATGGTTGCCTTCCAGCAATCAGCCCCAGCATTTT. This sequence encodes CASVWLPSSNQPQHF.

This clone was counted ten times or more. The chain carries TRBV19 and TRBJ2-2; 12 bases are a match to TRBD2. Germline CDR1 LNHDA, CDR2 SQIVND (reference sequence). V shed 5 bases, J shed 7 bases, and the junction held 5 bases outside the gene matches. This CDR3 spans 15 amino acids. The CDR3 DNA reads TGTGCCAGTAGTCCTAGACTAGCGGGAGTCGGGGAGCTGTTTTTT. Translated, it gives CASSPRLAGVGELFF.

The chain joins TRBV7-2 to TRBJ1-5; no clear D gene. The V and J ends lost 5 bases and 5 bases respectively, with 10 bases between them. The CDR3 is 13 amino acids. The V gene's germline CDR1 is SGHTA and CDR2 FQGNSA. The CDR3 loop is CASSPGTHQPQHF. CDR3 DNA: TGTGCCAGCAGCCCGGGTACCCATCAGCCCCAGCATTTT.

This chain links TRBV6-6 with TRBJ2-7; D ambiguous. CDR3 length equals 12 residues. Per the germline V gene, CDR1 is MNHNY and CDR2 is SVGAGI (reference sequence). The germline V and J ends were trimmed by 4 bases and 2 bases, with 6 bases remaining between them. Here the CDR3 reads CASSSPTYEQYF. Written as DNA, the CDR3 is TGTGCCAGCAGTTCCCCAACCTACGAGCAGTACTTC.

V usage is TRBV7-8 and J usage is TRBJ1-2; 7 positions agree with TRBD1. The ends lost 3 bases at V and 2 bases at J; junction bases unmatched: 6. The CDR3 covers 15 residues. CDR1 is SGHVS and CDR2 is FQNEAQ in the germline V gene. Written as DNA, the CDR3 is TGTGCCAGCAGCTTGCCAGGGGGTGGGAACTATGGCTACACCTTC. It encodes CASSLPGGGNYGYTF.

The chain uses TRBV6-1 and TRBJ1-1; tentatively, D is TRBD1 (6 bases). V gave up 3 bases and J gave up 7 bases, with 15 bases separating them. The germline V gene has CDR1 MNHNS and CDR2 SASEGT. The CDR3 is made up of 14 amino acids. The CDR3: CASSDRQVKGEAFF. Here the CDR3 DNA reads TGTGCCAGCAGTGACCGACAGGTAAAGGGTGAAGCTTTCTTT.